These 11 T cell receptor beta chains came from one sample sequenced in a study of cytomegalovirus exposure and HLA in healthy donors. The PCR used 60 Vbeta and 13 Jbeta primers. Some clones are missing from TCRdb's copy, which holds only in-frame ones; the method was immunoSEQ multiplex PCR. In the table there are around 180,000 clones, around 80% of which are singletons. Material: PBMCs. These receptors were collected from a young woman in good health and CMV-seropositive.

J is TRBJ2-7 and V is TRBV27; weak D call: TRBD1 (5 bases). Trimming took 5 bases from V and 7 from J, leaving 18 bases between them. The CDR3 is 14 residues long. Germline CDR1 MNHEY, CDR2 SMNVEV (reference sequence). In DNA, the CDR3 is TGTGCCAGCAGTCTTACAAGGGGTGTAGGAGAGCAGTACGTC. It translates to CASSLTRGVGEQYV.

This chain links TRBV27 with TRBJ1-1; possibly TRBD1 for D (5 bases). This CDR3 region has 14 residues. V was pared by 5 bases and J by 4 bases, with 14 bases between. Looked up from germline, CDR1 is MNHEY and CDR2 is SMNVEV (reference sequence). The CDR3 is CASSPLAGSTEAFF. CDR3 DNA sequence: TGTGCCAGCAGTCCCTTGGCAGGGTCCACTGAAGCTTTCTTT.

This chain links TRBV7-9 with TRBJ2-1; 10 bases are shared with TRBD1. Germline V gene sequence: CDR1 SEHNR, CDR2 FQNEAQ (reference sequence). The CDR3 sequence is 16 residues long. Trimming at V came to 3 bases and at J to 8 bases, leaving 10 bases not matched to a gene. The CDR3 sequence is CASSFSPGTGDDEQFF. The CDR3 DNA is TGTGCCAGCAGCTTTTCTCCCGGGACAGGGGACGATGAGCAGTTCTTC. The entire variable domain, with the rest obtained from reference TRBV7-9 and TRBJ2-1, is as follows: DTGVSQNPRHKITKRGQNVTFRCDPISEHNRLYWYRQTLGQGPEFLTYFQNEAQLEKSRLLSDRFSAERPKGSFSTLEIQRTEQGDSAMYLCASSFSPGTGDDEQFFGPGTRLTVL.

This chain joins TRBV6-1 and TRBJ2-1, with D possibly matching TRBD2 (6 bases). This CDR3 has 14 residues. The germline V gene encodes CDR1 MNHNS and CDR2 SASEGT. Trimming removed 7 bases from V and 2 bases from J, with 12 bases in between. The CDR3 is CASTTGGTYNEQFF. The CDR3 DNA reads TGTGCCAGCACCACCGGGGGAACCTACAATGAGCAGTTCTTC.

The chain employs TRBV28 and TRBJ1-2, with D maybe TRBD1 (6 bases). The V end lost 4 bases, the J end lost 6 bases, and 24 bases lay between the germline ends. Germline V CDR1 and CDR2: MDHEN, SYDVKM. This CDR3 contains 17 residues. The CDR3 nucleotides are TGTGCCAGCAGTTGGGCGAGGCGAACAACAGGGACTAATGGCTACACCTTC. Translation: CASSWARRTTGTNGYTF.

V usage is TRBV19 and J usage is TRBJ1-4; the D gene is possibly TRBD1 (5 bases). The CDR3 extends over 15 amino acids. Trimming removed 3 bases from V and 3 bases from J, with 11 bases in between. Germline-derived CDR1 and CDR2 are LNHDA and SQIVND (reference sequence). In nucleotides, the CDR3 is TGTGCCAGTAGTATTCGGGACTCGTCTAATGAAAAACTGTTTTTT. It yields the protein CASSIRDSSNEKLFF.

This chain uses TRBV6-1 with TRBJ1-4; 7 bases are shared with TRBD1. Germline loops: CDR1 MNHNS, CDR2 SASEGT. The CDR3 has 14 residues. V trimming: 0 bases; J trimming: 11 bases; junction bases outside the gene matches: 6. The CDR3 nucleotides are TGTGCCAGCAGTGAAGCATCCGGGACAGCCAAACTGTTTTTT. The encoded protein is CASSEASGTAKLFF.

This rearrangement joins TRBV29-1 to TRBJ1-1; possible D gene TRBD1, 6 bases. The CDR3 has 11 residues. Germline loops: CDR1 SQVTM, CDR2 ANQGSEA. Trimming shortened V by 2 bases and J by 12 bases, and 13 bases separated the two germline ends. The CDR3 loop is CSVESTGSTFF. The CDR3 bases are TGCAGCGTTGAATCGACAGGTTCAACTTTCTTT.

The J gene is TRBJ2-1, the V gene TRBV7-2; weak D call: TRBD2 (7 bases). The V and J ends lost 1 base and 3 bases respectively, with 19 bases between them. The CDR3 is 18 amino acids. Germline loops: CDR1 SGHTA, CDR2 FQGNSA. CDR3 loop: CASSLVEGRGQGYNEQFF. The CDR3 nucleotides are TGTGCCAGCAGCTTAGTGGAGGGGCGGGGGCAGGGCTACAATGAGCAGTTCTTC.

In its sample, this clone was seen a few times. CDR3 sequence: CASSFQRGLHTQYF. CDR3 nucleotides: TGTGCCAGCAGCTTCCAGCGGGGACTCCATACGCAGTATTTT. This chain links TRBV5-6 with TRBJ2-3, with 7 positions matching TRBD2. V shed 2 bases, J shed 7 bases, and the junction held 7 bases outside the gene matches. There are 14 residues in the CDR3. Germline CDR1 reads SGHDT; CDR2 reads YYEEEE.

This clone was observed a few times. This chain connects TRBV6-5 to TRBJ1-1; TRBD1 matches 7 bases. This CDR3 comprises 14 residues. The V gene's germline CDR1 is MNHEY and CDR2 SVGAGI. Unmatched junction bases numbered 6, after V lost 5 bases and J lost 3 bases. CDR3 protein: CASSDRDVDTEAFF. The CDR3 coding sequence is TGTGCCAGCAGTGACAGGGATGTGGACACTGAAGCTTTCTTT.